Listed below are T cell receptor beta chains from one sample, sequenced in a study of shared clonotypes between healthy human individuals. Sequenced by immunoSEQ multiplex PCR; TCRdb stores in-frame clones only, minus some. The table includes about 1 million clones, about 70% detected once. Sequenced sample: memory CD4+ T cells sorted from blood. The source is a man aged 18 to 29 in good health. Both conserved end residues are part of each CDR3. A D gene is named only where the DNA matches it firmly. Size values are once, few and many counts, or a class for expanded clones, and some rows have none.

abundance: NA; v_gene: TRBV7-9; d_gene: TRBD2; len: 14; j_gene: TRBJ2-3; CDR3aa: CASSLAGPTDTQYF; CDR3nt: TGTGCCAGCAGTCTAGCGGGGCCAACAGATACGCAGTATTTT
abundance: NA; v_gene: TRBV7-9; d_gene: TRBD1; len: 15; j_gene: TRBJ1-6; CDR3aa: CASSGRGQSNSPLHF; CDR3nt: TGTGCCAGCAGCGGGAGGGGACAGAGTAATTCACCCCTCCACTTT
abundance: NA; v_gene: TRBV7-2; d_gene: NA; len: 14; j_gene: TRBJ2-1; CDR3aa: CASRAGRTYNEQFF; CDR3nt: TGTGCCAGCAGGGCTGGGAGAACCTACAATGAGCAGTTCTTC
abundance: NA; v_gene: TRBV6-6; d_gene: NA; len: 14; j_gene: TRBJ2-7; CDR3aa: CASGKEGGLDEQYF; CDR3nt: TGTGCCAGCGGAAAAGAGGGGGGCCTCGACGAGCAGTACTTC
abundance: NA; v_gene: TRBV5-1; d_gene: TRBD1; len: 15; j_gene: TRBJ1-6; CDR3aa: CASSVPTGDNSPLHF; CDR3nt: TGCGCCAGCAGCGTACCGACAGGGGATAATTCACCCCTCCACTTT
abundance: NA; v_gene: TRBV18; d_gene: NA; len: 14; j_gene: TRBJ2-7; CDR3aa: CASSPPARQHEQYF; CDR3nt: TGTGCCAGCTCACCGCCGGCGCGACAACACGAGCAGTACTTC
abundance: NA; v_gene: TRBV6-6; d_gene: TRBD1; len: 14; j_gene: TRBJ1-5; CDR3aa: CASNPGTGGQPQHF; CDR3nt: TGTGCCAGCAACCCCGGGACAGGGGGACAGCCCCAGCATTTT
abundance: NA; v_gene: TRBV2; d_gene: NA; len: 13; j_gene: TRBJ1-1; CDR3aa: CASSRTLAGEAFF; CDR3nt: TGTGCCAGCAGTAGGACGTTGGCAGGTGAAGCTTTCTTT
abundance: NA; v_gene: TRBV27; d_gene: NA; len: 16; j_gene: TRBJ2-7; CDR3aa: CASSFSRLARPYEQYF; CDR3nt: TGTGCCAGCAGTTTTTCCCGGCTAGCGAGACCCTACGAGCAGTACTTC
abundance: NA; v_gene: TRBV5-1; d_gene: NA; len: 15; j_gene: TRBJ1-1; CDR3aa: CASHPIAGMNTEAFF; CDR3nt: TGCGCCAGCCATCCCATTGCGGGGATGAACACTGAAGCTTTCTTT
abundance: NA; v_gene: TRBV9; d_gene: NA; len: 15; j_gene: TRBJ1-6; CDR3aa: CASSPSLPSDSPLHF; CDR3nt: TGTGCCAGCAGCCCTAGTCTACCGTCGGATTCACCCCTCCACTTT
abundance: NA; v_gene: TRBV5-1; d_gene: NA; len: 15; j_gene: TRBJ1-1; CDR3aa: CASSLVGGWNTEAFF; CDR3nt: TGCGCCAGCAGCTTGGTGGGGGGCTGGAACACTGAAGCTTTCTTT
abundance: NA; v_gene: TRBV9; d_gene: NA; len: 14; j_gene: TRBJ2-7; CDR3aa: CASSVEGEGGRQYF; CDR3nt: TGTGCCAGCAGCGTAGAAGGGGAAGGAGGTCGGCAGTACTTC
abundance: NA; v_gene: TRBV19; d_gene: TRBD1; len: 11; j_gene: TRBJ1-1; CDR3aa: CASRQGAEAFF; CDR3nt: TGTGCCAGTAGGCAGGGGGCTGAAGCTTTCTTT
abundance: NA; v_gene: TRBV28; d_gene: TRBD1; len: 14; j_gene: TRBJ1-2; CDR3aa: CASSTTGEGYGYTF; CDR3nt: TGTGCCAGCAGTACTACAGGGGAGGGGTATGGCTACACCTTC
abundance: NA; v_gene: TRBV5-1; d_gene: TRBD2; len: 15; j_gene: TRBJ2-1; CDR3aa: CASSLGTSVNNEQFF; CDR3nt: TGCGCCAGCAGCCTCGGGACTAGCGTCAACAATGAGCAGTTCTTC
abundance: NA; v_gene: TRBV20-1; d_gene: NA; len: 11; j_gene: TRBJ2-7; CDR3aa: CSASADYEQYF; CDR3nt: TGCAGTGCTAGTGCGGATTACGAGCAGTACTTC
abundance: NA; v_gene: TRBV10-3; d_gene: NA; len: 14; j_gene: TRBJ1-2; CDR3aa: CAISSRQGSYGYTF; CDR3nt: TGTGCCATCAGTAGCCGACAAGGCAGCTATGGCTACACCTTC
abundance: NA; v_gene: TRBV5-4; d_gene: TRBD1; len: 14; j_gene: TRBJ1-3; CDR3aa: CASTGTGSGNTIYF; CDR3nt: TGTGCCAGCACCGGGACAGGGTCTGGAAACACCATATATTTT
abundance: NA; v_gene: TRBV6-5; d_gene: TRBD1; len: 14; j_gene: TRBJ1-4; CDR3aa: CASSLTGRGEKLFF; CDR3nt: TGTGCCAGCAGCTTGACAGGGAGGGGTGAAAAACTGTTTTTT
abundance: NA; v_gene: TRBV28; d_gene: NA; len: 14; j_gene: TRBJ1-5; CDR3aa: CASSSPHGNQPQHF; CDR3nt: TGTGCCAGCAGTTCCCCCCACGGTAATCAGCCCCAGCATTTT
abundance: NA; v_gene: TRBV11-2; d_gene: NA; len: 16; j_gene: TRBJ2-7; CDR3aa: CASSLSIRDLPYEQYF; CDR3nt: TGTGCCAGCAGCTTATCGATCAGGGACCTCCCCTACGAGCAGTACTTC
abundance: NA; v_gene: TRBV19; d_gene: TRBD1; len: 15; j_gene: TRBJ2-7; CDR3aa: CASSIGGTDPYEQYF; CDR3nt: TGTGCCAGTAGTATAGGGGGGACAGATCCCTACGAGCAGTACTTC
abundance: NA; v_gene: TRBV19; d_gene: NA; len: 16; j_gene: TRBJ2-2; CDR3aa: CASSKFRRENTGELFF; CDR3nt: TGTGCCAGTAGCAAATTTAGGCGCGAGAACACCGGGGAGCTGTTTTTT
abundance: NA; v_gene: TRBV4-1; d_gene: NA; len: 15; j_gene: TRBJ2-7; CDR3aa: CASSQLGIPLNEQYF; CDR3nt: TGCGCCAGCAGCCAATTGGGGATTCCCCTCAACGAGCAGTACTTC
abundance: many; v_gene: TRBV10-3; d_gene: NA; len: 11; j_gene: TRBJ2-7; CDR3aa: CAIGGAYEQYF; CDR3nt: TGTGCCATCGGGGGAGCCTACGAGCAGTACTTC
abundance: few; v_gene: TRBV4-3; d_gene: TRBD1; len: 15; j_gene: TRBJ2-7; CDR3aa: CASSQDRATLYEQYF; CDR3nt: TGCGCCAGCAGCCAGGACAGGGCAACTTTATACGAGCAGTACTTC
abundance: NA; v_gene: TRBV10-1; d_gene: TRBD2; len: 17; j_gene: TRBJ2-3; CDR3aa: CASSGLAGESFTDTQYF; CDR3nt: TGCGCCAGCAGTGGACTAGCGGGAGAATCTTTTACAGATACGCAGTATTTT
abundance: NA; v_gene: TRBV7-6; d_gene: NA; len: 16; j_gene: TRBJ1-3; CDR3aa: CASSSVPGTFGNTIYF; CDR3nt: TGTGCCAGCAGCTCTGTTCCCGGGACATTCGGAAACACCATATATTTT
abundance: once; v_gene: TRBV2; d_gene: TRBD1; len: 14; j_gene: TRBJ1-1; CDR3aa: CASRTDRGRTEAFF; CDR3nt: TGTGCCAGCAGGACGGACAGGGGGCGAACTGAAGCTTTCTTT
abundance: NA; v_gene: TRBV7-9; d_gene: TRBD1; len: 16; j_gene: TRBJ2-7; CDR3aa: CASSLGPGQGSHEQYF; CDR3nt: TGTGCCAGCAGCTTAGGCCCCGGACAGGGGTCCCACGAGCAGTACTTC
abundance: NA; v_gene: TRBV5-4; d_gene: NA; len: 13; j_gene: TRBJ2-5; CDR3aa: CASSPYTQETQYF; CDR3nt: TGTGCCAGCAGCCCCTATACACAAGAGACCCAGTACTTC
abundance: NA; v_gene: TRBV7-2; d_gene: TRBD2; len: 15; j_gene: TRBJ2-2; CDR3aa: CASSLGLAGSGELFF; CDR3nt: TGTGCCAGCAGCCTTGGACTAGCGGGATCCGGGGAGCTGTTTTTT
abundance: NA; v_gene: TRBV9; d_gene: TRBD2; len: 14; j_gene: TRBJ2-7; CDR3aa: CASSTSGGPTEQYF; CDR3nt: TGTGCCAGCAGCACTAGCGGGGGACCTACTGAGCAGTACTTC
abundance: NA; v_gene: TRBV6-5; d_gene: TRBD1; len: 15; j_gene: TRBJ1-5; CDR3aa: CASRETGGSNQPQHF; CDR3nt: TGTGCCAGCAGGGAGACAGGGGGCAGCAATCAGCCCCAGCATTTT
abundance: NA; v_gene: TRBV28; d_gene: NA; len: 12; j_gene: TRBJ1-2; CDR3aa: CASGRADYGYTF; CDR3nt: TGTGCCAGCGGCCGGGCAGACTATGGCTACACCTTC
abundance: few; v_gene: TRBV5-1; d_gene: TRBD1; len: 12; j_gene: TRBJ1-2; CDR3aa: CASRQGASGYTF; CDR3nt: TGCGCCAGCCGACAGGGGGCTTCAGGCTACACCTTC
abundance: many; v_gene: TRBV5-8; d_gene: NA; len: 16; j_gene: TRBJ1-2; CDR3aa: CASSLGLQGPAYGYTF; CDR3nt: TGTGCCAGCAGCTTGGGCCTACAGGGACCCGCCTATGGCTACACCTTC
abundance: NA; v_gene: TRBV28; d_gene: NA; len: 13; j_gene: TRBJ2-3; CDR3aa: CASSTIRTDTQYF; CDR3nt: TGTGCCAGCAGTACTATCCGCACAGATACGCAGTATTTT
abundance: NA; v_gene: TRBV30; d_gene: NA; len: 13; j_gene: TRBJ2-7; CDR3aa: CAWSRGHYYEQYF; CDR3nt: TGTGCCTGGTCACGGGGACACTACTACGAGCAGTACTTC
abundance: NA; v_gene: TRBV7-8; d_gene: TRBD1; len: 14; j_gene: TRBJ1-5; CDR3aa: CASSWGQSNQPQHF; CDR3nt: TGTGCCAGCAGCTGGGGACAGAGCAATCAGCCCCAGCATTTT
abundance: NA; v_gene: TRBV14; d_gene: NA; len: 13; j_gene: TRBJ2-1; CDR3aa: CASSPPGRQIKFF; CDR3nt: TGTGCCAGCAGCCCCCCCGGGAGACAGATTAAGTTCTTC
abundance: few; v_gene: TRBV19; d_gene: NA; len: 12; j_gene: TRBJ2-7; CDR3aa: CASSDTISEQYF; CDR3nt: TGTGCCAGTTCCGACACGATTTCCGAGCAGTACTTC
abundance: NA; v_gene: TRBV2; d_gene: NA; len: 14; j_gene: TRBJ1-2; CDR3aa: CASTPPWGDYGYTF; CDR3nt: TGTGCCAGCACTCCTCCCTGGGGGGACTATGGCTACACCTTC
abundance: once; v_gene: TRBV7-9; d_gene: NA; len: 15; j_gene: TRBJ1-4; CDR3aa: CASSLGATTNEKLFF; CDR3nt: TGTGCCAGCAGCTTAGGAGCTACAACTAATGAAAAACTGTTTTTT
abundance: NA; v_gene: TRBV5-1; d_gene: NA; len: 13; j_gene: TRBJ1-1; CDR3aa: CASRFVLDTEAFF; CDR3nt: TGCGCCAGCAGATTTGTCCTAGACACTGAAGCTTTCTTT
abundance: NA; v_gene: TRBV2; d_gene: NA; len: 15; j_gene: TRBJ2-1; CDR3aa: CASSSRTSSYNEQFF; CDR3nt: TGTGCCAGCAGTTCCCGGACGAGCTCCTACAATGAGCAGTTCTTC
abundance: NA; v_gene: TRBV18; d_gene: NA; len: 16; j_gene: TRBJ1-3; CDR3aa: CASSLPTDFSGNTIYF; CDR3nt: TGTGCCAGCTCACTACCGACAGATTTCTCTGGAAACACCATATATTTT